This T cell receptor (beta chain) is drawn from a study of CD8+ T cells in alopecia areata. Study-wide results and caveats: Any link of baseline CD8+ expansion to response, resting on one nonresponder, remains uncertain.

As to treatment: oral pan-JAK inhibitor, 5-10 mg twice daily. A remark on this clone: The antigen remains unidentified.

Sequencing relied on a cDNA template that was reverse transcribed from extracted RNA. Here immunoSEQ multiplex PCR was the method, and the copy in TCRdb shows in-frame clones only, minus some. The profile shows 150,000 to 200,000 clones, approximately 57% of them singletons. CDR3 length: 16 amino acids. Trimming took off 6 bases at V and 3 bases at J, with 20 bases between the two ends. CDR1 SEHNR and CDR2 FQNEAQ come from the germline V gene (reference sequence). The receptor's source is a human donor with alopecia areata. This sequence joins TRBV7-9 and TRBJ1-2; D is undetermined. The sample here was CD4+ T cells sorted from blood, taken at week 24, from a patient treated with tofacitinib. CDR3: CASSDGVGDRDYGYTF. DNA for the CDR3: TGTGCCAGCAGTGATGGAGTTGGGGATAGGGACTATGGCTACACCTTC.